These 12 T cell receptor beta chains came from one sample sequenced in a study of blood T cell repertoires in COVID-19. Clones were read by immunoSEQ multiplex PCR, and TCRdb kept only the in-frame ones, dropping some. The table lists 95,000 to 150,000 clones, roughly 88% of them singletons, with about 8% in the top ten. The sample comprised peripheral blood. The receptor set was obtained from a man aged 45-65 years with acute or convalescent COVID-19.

As DNA, the CDR3 is TGTGCCAGCAGCCCAGGACAGTCAAACAGCAACGAGCAGTACTTC. It is translated as CASSPGQSNSNEQYF. V and J are TRBV7-9 and TRBJ2-7; perhaps TRBD1 as D (6 bases). V was cut by 5 bases and J by 5 bases, with 19 bases left in between. The length of the CDR3 is 15 residues. In germline, CDR1 is SEHNR, CDR2 FQNEAQ (reference sequence).

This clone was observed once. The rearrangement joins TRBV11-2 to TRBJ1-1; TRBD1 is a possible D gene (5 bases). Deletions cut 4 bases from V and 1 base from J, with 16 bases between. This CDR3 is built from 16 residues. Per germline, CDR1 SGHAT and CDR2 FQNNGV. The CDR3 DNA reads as TGTGCCAGCAGCTCCATCTTGACAGTTCCGAACACTGAAGCTTTCTTT. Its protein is CASSSILTVPNTEAFF. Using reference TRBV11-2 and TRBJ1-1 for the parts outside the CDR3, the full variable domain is EAGVAQSPRYKIIEKRQSVAFWCNPISGHATLYWYQQILGQGPKLLIQFQNNGVVDDSQLPKDRFSAERLKGVDSTLKIQPAKLEDSAVYLCASSSILTVPNTEAFFGQGTRLTVV.

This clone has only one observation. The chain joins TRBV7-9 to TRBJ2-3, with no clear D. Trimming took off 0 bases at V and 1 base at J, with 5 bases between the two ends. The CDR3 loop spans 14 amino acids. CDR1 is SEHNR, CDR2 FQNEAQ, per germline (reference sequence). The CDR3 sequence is CASSLASGTDTQYF. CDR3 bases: TGTGCCAGCAGCTTAGCGTCCGGCACAGATACGCAGTATTTT.

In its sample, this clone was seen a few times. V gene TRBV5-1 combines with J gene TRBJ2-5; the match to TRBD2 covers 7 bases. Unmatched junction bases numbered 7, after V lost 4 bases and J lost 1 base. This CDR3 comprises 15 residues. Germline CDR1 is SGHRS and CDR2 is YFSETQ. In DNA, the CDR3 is TGCGCCAGCAGCGTCTGGGGGGGGAGCCAAGAGACCCAGTACTTC. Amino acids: CASSVWGGSQETQYF.

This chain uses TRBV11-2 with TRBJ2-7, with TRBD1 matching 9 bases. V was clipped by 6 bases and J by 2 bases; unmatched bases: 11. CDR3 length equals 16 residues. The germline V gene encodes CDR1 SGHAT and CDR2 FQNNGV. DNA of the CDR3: TGTGCCAGCAGTCCTACGGGACAGGGTAATACCTACGAGCAGTACTTC. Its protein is CASSPTGQGNTYEQYF.

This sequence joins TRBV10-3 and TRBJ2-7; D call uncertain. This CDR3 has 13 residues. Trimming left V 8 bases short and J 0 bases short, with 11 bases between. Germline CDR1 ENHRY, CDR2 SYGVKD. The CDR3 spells CAIFSRSSYEQYF. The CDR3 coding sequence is TGTGCCATCTTCTCACGCAGCTCCTACGAGCAGTACTTC.

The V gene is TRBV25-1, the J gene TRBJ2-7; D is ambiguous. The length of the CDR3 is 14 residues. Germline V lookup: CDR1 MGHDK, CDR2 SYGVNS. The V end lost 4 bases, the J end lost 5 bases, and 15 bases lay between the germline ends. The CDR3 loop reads CASSGRVRRDEQYF. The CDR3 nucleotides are TGTGCCAGCAGTGGCCGGGTCCGTCGGGACGAGCAGTACTTC.

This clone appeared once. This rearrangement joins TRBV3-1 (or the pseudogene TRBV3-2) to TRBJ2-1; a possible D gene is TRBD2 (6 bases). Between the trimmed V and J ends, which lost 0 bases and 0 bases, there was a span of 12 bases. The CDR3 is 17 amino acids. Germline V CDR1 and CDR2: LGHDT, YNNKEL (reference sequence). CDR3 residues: CASSQDHSGSSYNEQFF. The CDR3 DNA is TGTGCCAGCAGCCAAGACCATAGCGGAAGCTCCTACAATGAGCAGTTCTTC.

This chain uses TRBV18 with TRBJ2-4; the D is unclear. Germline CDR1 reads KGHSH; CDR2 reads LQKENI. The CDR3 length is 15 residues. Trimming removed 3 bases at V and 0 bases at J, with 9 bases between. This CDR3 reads CASSPMELAKNIQYF. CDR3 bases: TGTGCCAGCTCACCGATGGAGCTAGCCAAAAACATTCAGTACTTC. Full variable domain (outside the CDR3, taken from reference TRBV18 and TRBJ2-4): NAGVMQNPRHLVRRRGQEARLRCSPMKGHSHVYWYRQLPEEGLKFMVYLQKENIIDESGMPKERFSAEFPKEGPSILRIQQVVRGDSAAYFCASSPMELAKNIQYFGAGTRLSVL.

The CDR3 loop is CASSPRTGANTGELFF. The CDR3 DNA sequence: TGTGCCAGCAGCCCCAGGACTGGGGCGAACACCGGGGAGCTGTTTTTT. The chain has TRBV7-7 and TRBJ2-2; a possible D gene is TRBD2 (5 bases). The CDR3 contains 16 residues. Trimming removed 5 bases from V and 0 bases from J, with 13 bases in between. The germline gives CDR1 SSHAT, CDR2 FNYEAQ (reference sequence).

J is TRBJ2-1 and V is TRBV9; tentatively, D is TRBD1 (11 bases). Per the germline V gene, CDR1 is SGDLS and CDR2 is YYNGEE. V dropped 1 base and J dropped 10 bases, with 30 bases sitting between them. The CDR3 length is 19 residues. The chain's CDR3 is CASSVTDRGRVAGGGEQFF. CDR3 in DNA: TGTGCCAGCAGCGTAACGGACAGGGGGCGCGTAGCGGGAGGAGGAGAGCAGTTCTTC.

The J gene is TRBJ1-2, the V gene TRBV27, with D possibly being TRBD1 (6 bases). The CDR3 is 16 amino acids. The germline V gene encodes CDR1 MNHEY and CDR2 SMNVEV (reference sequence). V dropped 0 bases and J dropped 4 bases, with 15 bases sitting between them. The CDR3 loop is CASSLSRGGSGYGYTF. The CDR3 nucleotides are TGTGCCAGCAGTTTATCGAGGGGGGGGAGTGGCTATGGCTACACCTTC.